This T cell receptor (beta chain) is from a study of T-cell reconstitution after alpha-beta-depleted transplantation in children (TCRdb year 2016). Some background on the complete study: The study quantitatively tracked T-cell immune reconstitution after TCRalphabeta/CD19-depleted allogeneic hematopoietic cell transplantation in children using TCR repertoire profiling. Broader findings and caveats from the paper: Over the following months the frequencies of hyperexpanded clones went down, and after one year T-cell counts and TCRbeta diversity were mostly credited to newly produced T cells. The apparently early recovery of alphabetaT-cell counts about two months after transplant reportedly depended on only several hundred rapidly expanded clones that came from non-depleted graft cells. In some patients, the high TCRbeta diversity seen at day 60 was put down to recipient T cells and intrathymic progenitors that had survived conditioning.

In light of the paper, this sample's treatment or condition label describes: allogeneic hematopoietic cell transplantation with graft depleted of TCRalphabeta T cells and CD19 B cells. Transplant recipients were children who received TCRalphabeta/CD19-depleted allogeneic hematopoietic cell grafts. Libraries came from PCR. TCRdb records Illumina HiSeq 2500 as the sequencer. To normalize quantification of the TCRbeta repertoire, the TCR libraries were built with molecular barcoding that relied on unique molecular identifiers. The public reads were reprocessed in TCRdb via fastp at Q25 and MiXCR, keeping in-frame beta chains. Each CDR3 protein appears once, grouped with its most common genes and DNA. The sample table holds fewer than 750,000 distinct CDR3 sequences, of which 23% were seen once. The ten largest clones represent 14% of the sample. In its sample, this clonotype was seen many times. This receptor's antigen is unknown. Base qualities are not recorded, but no much larger clone differs from it by a single base.

The germline V gene (reference sequence) yields DFQATT for CDR1 and SNEGSKA for CDR2. The CDR3 has 14 amino acids, counting the end cysteine and phenylalanine. This entry keeps only the CDR3 DNA: 42 bases, framed from base 1. The V and J ends are trimmed by 6 bases and 3 bases, leaving 15 bases between them. The source is a boy in the first two years of life who had a stem cell transplant for acute myeloid leukemia, so the T cells may come from the graft donor. The specimen was PBMCs, mostly from graft donor cells, collected 360 days after TCRalphabeta/CD19-depleted stem cell transplant. In this chain, TRBV20-1 is recombined with TRBJ2-1; the D call is tentative, TRBD1 or TRBD2, as each matches 5 bases. CDR3 sequence: CSAKSGTYYNEQFF. DNA sequence: TGCAGTGCAAAATCCGGGACGTACTACAATGAGCAGTTCTTC.